These T cell receptor beta chains were read from a single sample in a study of blood T cell repertoires in COVID-19. Measured with immunoSEQ multiplex PCR; TCRdb has only the in-frame clones, and not every one. Of 90,000 or so clones listed, about nine tenths are singletons. Sequenced material: peripheral blood. The source is a woman in her 70s with acute or convalescent COVID-19. Each CDR3 is given with its conserved first and last residue. D genes are given only for firm matches. Clone sizes are given selectively: once, few, many, or a class where the clone is expanded.

size | D | J | V | CDR3 | DNA
NA | NA | TRBJ1-6 | TRBV3-1/TRBV3-2 | CASSQDGSYNSPLHF | TGTGCCAGCAGCCAAGACGGCTCCTATAATTCACCCCTCCACTTT
NA | TRBD1 | TRBJ2-2 | TRBV10-3 | CAITGTENTGELFF | TGTGCCATCACCGGGACAGAGAACACCGGGGAGCTGTTTTTT
NA | TRBD1 | TRBJ1-3 | TRBV10-2 | CASRETGAGNTIYF | TGCGCCAGCAGGGAAACAGGGGCTGGAAACACCATATATTTT
NA | TRBD1 | TRBJ1-2 | TRBV24-1 | CATSSRDRPYGYTF | TGTGCCACCTCCTCCCGGGACAGGCCCTATGGCTACACCTTC
NA | NA | TRBJ1-2 | TRBV5-4 | CASSFDSLVPMSYTF | TGTGCCAGCAGCTTTGACAGCCTAGTCCCCATGAGCTACACCTTC
NA | NA | TRBJ2-1 | TRBV7-9 | CASSSFEQFF | TGTGCCAGCAGCTCGTTTGAGCAGTTCTTC
NA | NA | TRBJ1-2 | TRBV19 | CASSIPGSLGYTF | TGTGCCAGTAGCATCCCCGGGAGTCTCGGCTACACCTTC
once | NA | TRBJ2-5 | TRBV19 | CASSPGKETQYF | TGTGCCAGTAGTCCGGGGAAAGAGACCCAGTACTTC
NA | NA | TRBJ2-2 | TRBV6-4 | CASSDGGVRTGELFF | TGTGCCAGCAGTGACGGCGGGGTACGGACCGGGGAGCTGTTTTTT
once | NA | TRBJ1-4 | TRBV28 | CASNRSYPGAKLFF | TGTGCCAGCAATCGGTCCTACCCGGGAGCAAAACTGTTTTTT
NA | TRBD1 | TRBJ2-3 | TRBV7-8 | CASSPDRGTDTQYF | TGTGCCAGCAGCCCGGACAGGGGGACAGATACGCAGTATTTT
NA | TRBD2 | TRBJ2-2 | TRBV4-2 | CASSQPLAGALYTNTGELFF | TGTGCCAGCAGCCAACCGCTAGCGGGGGCCCTATACACGAACACCGGGGAGCTGTTTTTT
NA | TRBD2 | TRBJ2-1 | TRBV20-1 | CSAHREVKQFF | TGCAGTGCTCACCGGGAGGTTAAGCAGTTCTTC